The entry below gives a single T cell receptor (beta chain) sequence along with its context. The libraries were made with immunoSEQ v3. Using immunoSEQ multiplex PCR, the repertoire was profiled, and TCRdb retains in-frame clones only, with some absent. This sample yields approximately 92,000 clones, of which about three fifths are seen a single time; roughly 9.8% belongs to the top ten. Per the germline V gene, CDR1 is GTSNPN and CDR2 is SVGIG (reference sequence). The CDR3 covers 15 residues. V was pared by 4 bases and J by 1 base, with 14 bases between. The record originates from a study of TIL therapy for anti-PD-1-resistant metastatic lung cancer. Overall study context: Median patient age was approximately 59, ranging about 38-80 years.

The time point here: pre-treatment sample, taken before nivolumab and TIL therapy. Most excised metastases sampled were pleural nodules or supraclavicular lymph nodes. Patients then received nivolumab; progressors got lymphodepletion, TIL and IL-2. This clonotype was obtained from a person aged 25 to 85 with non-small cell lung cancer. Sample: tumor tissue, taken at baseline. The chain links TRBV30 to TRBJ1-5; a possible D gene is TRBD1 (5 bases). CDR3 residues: CAWTPPWGSNQPQHF. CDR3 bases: TGTGCCTGGACCCCACCTTGGGGGAGCAATCAGCCCCAGCATTTT. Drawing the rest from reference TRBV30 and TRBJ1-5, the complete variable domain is SQTIHQWPATLVQPVGSPLSLECTVEGTSNPNLYWYRQAAGRGLQLLFYSVGIGQISSEVPQNLSASRPQDRQFILSSKKLLLSDSGFYLCAWTPPWGSNQPQHFGDGTRLSIL.